The 3 T cell receptor beta chains reported below all come from one sample, sequenced in a study of blood T cell repertoires in COVID-19. TCRdb's copy holds only in-frame clones and misses some; the assay was immunoSEQ multiplex PCR. The sample records fewer than 300,000 clones, 70% to 90% being singletons. Sequenced material: PBMCs or T cells enriched from blood (not recorded which). The origin of the receptors is a woman aged 25-40 years who had recovered from COVID-19.

The chain employs TRBV10-2 and TRBJ2-7; a weak D match, TRBD1 (5 bases). V lost 2 bases and J lost 1, with 12 bases in between. Per germline, CDR1 WSHSY and CDR2 SAAADI. The CDR3 is 15 amino acids. The CDR3, as DNA: TGCGCCAGCAGTGAGAGGGGAATGGGGTCCTACGAGCAGTACTTC. Protein sequence: CASSERGMGSYEQYF.

This sequence joins TRBV27 and TRBJ1-2; TRBD1 matches 8 bases. CDR1 and CDR2 (germline): MNHEY, SMNVEV (reference sequence). J was trimmed by 4 bases and V by 6 bases; bases with no gene match: 10. The length of the CDR3 is 15 residues. The DNA for the CDR3 is TGTGCCAGCAGGCGCAAAGACAGGGGATCCTATGGCTACACCTTC. Residues: CASRRKDRGSYGYTF.

This rearrangement joins TRBV29-1 to TRBJ2-5, with 7 nucleotides matching TRBD1. Germline CDR1 SQVTM, CDR2 ANQGSEA. The V gene end was trimmed by 4 bases and the J gene end by 4 bases; junction bases not matched to a gene: 6. The CDR3 spans 13 residues. CDR3: CSVGSPGGETQYF. CDR3 sequence (DNA): TGCAGCGTTGGGAGTCCAGGGGGAGAGACCCAGTACTTC. The entire variable domain, with the rest obtained from reference TRBV29-1 and TRBJ2-5, is as follows: SAVISQKPSRDICQRGTSLTIQCQVDSQVTMMFWYRQQPGQSLTLIATANQGSEATYESGFVIDKFPISRPNLTFSTLTVSNMSPEDSSIYLCSVGSPGGETQYFGPGTRLLVL.